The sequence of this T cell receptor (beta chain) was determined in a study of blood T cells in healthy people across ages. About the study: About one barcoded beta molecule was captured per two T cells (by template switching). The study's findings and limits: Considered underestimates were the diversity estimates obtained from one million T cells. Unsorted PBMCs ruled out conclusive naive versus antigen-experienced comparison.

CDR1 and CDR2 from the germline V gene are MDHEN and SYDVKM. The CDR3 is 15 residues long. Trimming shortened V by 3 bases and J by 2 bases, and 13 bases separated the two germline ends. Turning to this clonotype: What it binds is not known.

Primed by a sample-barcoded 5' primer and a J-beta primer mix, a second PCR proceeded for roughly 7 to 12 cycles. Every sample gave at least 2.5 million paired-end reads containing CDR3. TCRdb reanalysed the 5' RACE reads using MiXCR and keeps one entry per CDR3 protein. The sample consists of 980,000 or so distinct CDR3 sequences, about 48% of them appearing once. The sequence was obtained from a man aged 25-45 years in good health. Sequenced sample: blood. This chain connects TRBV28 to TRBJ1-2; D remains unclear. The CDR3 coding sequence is TGTGCCAGCAGTTTTCCCCAAGGGCGAAACTATGGCTACACCTTC. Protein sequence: CASSFPQGRNYGYTF.